The clone carrying this T cell receptor beta chain showed up just a few times. This specimen comes from a study of blood T cells in healthy people across ages. With a J-beta primer mix and a sample-barcoded 5' primer, a second PCR ran 7 to 11 cycles. In TCRdb, the 5' RACE reads were re-called with MiXCR into one record per CDR3 protein. The sample carries around 700,000 distinct CDR3 sequences, around 25% recorded once. These data also featured in a second study, about T cells of mothers and their children. That work states: Both sample barcodes and 2-4 random nucleotides came from the M1S primer of the second PCR. An overlap that was slightly higher, though non-significant, was seen in related mother-child pairs versus unrelated pairs.

This clonotype originated in a boy aged 10-17 years in good health. Specimen: blood.

CDR3 nucleotides: TGTGCCAGCAGATCATTAGCGGGGGGCTACCAAGAGACCCAGTACTTC. This translates into CASRSLAGGYQETQYF. The chain links TRBV3-1 to TRBJ2-5; 10 nucleotides match TRBD2. Germline V gene data show CDR1 as LGHDT and CDR2 as YNNKEL (reference sequence). V lost 6 bases to trimming and J lost 0 bases; unmatched junction nucleotides: 7. The CDR3 is 16 amino acids.